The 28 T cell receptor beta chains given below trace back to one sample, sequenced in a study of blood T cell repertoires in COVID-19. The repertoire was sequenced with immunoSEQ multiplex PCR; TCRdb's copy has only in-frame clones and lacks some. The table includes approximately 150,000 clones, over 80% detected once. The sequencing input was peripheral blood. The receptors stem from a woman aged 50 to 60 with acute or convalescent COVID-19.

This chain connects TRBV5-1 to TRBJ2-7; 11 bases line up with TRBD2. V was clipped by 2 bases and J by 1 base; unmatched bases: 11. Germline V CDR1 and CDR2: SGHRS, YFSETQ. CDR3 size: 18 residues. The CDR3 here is CASSFGVAGGITSYEQYF. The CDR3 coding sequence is TGCGCCAGCAGCTTCGGGGTAGCGGGGGGGATAACATCCTACGAGCAGTACTTC. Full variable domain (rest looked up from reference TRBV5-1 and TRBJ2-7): KAGVTQTPRYLIKTRGQQVTLSCSPISGHRSVSWYQQTPGQGLQFLFEYFSETQRNKGNFPGRFSGRQFSNSRSEMNVSTLELGDSALYLCASSFGVAGGITSYEQYFGPGTRLTVT.

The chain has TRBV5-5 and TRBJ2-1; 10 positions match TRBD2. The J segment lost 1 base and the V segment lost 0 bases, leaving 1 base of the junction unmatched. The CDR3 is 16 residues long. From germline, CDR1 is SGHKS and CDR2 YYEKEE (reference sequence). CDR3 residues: CASSLGAGGSYNEQFF. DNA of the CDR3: TGTGCCAGCAGCTTGGGAGCGGGAGGGTCCTACAATGAGCAGTTCTTC.

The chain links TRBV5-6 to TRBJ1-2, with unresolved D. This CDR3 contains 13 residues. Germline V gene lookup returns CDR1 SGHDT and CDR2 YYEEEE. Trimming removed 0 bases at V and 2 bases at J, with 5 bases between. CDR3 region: CASSLEQNYGYTF. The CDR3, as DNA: TGTGCCAGCAGCTTGGAACAAAACTATGGCTACACCTTC.

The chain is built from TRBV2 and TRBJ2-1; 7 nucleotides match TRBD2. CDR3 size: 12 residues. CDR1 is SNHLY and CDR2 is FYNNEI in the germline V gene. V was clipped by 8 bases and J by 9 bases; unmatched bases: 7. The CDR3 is CASDLGRGEQFF. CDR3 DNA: TGTGCCAGCGACTTGGGGAGGGGTGAGCAGTTCTTC.

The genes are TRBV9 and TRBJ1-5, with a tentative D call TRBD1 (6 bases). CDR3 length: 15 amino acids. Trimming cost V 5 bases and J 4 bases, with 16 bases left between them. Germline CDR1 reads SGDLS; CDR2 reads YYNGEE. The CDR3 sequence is CASSRSAGVNQPQHF. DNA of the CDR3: TGTGCCAGCAGTCGTAGTGCAGGGGTAAATCAGCCCCAGCATTTT.

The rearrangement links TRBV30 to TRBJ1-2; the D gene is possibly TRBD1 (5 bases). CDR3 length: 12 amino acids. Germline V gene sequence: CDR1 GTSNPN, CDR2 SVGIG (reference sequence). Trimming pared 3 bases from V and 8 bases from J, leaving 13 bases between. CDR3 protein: CAWRAGWEGYTF. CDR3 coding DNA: TGTGCCTGGAGGGCAGGGTGGGAAGGCTACACCTTC.

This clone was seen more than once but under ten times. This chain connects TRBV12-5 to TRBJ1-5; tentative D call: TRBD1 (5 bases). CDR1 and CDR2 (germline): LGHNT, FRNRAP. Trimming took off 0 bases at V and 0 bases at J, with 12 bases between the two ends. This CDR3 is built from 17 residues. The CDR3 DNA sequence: TGTGCTAGTGGTTTGGTGGATCCGGGACTTAGCAATCAGCCCCAGCATTTT. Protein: CASGLVDPGLSNQPQHF.

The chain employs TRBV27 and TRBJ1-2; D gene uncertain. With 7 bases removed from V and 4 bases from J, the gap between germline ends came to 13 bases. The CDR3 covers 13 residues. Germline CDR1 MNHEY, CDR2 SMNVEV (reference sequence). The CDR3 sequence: CASTPTVIYGYTF. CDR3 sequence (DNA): TGTGCCAGCACCCCCACAGTGATCTATGGCTACACCTTC.

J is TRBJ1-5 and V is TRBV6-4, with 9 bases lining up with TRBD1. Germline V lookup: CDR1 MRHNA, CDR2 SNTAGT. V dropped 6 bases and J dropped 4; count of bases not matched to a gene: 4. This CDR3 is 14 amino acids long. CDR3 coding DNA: TGTGCCAGCAGACCCGGGACAGGGAATCAGCCCCAGCATTTT. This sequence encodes CASRPGTGNQPQHF.

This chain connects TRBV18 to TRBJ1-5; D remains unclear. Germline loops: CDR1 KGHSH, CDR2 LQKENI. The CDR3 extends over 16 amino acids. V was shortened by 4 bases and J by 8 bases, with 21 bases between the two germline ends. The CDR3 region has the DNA TGTGCCAGCTCACGGAGCGCCAGCTCCCGGTTGGAGCCCCAGCATTTT. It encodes CASSRSASSRLEPQHF.

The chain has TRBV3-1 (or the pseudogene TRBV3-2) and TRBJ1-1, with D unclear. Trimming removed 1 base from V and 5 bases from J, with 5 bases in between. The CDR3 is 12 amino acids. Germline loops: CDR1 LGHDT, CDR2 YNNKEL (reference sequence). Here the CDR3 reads CASSQVVTEAFF. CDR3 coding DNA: TGTGCCAGCAGCCAAGTCGTGACTGAAGCTTTCTTT.

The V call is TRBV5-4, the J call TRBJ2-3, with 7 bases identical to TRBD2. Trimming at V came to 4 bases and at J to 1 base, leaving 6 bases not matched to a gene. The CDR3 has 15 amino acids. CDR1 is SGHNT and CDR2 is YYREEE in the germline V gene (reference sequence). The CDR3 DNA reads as TGTGCCAGCAGCCCTACTAGCGCCCGCACAGATACGCAGTATTTT. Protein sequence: CASSPTSARTDTQYF.

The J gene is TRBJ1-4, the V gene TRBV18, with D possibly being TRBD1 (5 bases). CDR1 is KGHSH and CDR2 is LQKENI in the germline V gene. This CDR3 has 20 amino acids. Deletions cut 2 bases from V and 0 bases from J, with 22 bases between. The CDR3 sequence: CASSPNPPLGGYATNEKLFF. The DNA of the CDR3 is TGTGCCAGCTCACCAAATCCCCCACTGGGGGGATATGCAACTAATGAAAAACTGTTTTTT. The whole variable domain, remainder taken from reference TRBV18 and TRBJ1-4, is NAGVMQNPRHLVRRRGQEARLRCSPMKGHSHVYWYRQLPEEGLKFMVYLQKENIIDESGMPKERFSAEFPKEGPSILRIQQVVRGDSAAYFCASSPNPPLGGYATNEKLFFGSGTQLSVL.

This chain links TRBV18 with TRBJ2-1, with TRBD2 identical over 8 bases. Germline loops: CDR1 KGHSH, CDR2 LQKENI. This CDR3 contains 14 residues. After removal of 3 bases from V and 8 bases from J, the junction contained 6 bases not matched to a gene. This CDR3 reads CASSPTGGFDEQFF. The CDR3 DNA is TGTGCCAGCTCACCGACGGGGGGGTTCGATGAGCAGTTCTTC.

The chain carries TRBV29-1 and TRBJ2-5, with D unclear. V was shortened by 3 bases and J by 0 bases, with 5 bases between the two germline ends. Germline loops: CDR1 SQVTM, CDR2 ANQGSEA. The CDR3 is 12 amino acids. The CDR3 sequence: CSVDPDQETQYF. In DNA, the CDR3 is TGCAGCGTTGACCCCGACCAAGAGACCCAGTACTTC.

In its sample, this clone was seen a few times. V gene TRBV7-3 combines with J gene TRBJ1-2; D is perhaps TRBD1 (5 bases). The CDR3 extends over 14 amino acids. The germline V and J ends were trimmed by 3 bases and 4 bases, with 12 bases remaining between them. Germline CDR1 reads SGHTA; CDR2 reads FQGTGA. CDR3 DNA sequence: TGTGCCAGCAGCTTCGCCAGGGAAGGCTATGGCTACACCTTC. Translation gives CASSFAREGYGYTF.

The CDR3 region is CASSLQGPYEQYF. DNA of the CDR3: TGTGCCAGCAGCTTACAGGGCCCCTACGAGCAGTACTTC. The chain uses TRBV5-5 and TRBJ2-7, with D possibly TRBD1 on 6 matching bases. Looked up from germline, CDR1 is SGHKS and CDR2 is YYEKEE (reference sequence). V lost 2 bases and J 2 bases, leaving 8 bases between the germline ends. The CDR3 totals 13 residues.

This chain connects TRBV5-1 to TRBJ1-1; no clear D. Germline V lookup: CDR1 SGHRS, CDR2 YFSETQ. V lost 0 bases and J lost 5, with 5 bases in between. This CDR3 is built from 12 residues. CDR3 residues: CASSLGATEAFF. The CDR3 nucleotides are TGCGCCAGCAGCTTGGGAGCTACTGAAGCTTTCTTT.

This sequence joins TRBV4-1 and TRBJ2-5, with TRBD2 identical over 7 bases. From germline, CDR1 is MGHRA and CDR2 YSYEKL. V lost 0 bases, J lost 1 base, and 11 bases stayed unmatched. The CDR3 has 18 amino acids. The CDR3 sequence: CASSQDGGGAGFQETQYF. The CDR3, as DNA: TGCGCCAGCAGCCAAGATGGGGGGGGAGCGGGGTTCCAAGAGACCCAGTACTTC.

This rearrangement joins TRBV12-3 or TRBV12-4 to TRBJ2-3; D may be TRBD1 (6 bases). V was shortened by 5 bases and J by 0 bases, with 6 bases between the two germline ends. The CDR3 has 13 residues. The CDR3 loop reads CASSQGSTDTQYF. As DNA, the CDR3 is TGTGCCAGCAGTCAGGGGAGCACAGATACGCAGTATTTT.

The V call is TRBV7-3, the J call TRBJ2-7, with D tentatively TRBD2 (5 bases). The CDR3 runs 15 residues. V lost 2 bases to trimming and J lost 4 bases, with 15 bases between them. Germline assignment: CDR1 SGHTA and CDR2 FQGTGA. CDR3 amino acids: CASSLREGPLYEQYF. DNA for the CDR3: TGTGCCAGCAGCTTACGCGAGGGCCCACTTTACGAGCAGTACTTC. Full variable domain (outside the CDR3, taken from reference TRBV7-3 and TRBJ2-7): GAGVSQTPSNKVTEKGKYVELRCDPISGHTALYWYRQSLGQGPEFLIYFQGTGAADDSGLPNDRFFAVRPEGSVSTLKIQRTERGDSAVYLCASSLREGPLYEQYFGPGTRLTVT.

The DNA of the CDR3 is TGTGCCAGCAGCTTGGCGGGGGACAGGGGCTCCTACGAGCAGTACTTC. It specifies CASSLAGDRGSYEQYF. V gene TRBV11-3 combines with J gene TRBJ2-7; 10 bases are a match to TRBD1. The V and J ends lost 3 bases and 0 bases, in that order; junction bases with no gene match: 5. The CDR3 covers 16 residues. Per the germline V gene, CDR1 is SGHNT and CDR2 is YENEEA.

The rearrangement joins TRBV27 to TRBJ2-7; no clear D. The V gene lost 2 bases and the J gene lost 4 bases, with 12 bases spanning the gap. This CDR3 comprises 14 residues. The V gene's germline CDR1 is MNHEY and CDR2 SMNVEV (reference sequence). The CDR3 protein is CASSLAGTPYEQYF. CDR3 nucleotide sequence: TGTGCCAGCAGTTTAGCTGGCACCCCTTACGAGCAGTACTTC.

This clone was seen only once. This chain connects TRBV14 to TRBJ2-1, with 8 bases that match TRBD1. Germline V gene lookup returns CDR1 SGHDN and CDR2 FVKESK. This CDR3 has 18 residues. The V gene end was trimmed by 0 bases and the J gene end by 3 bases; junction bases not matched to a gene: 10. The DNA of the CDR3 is TGTGCCAGCAGCCAAGATTTTCCCGACAGGGGCGACTACAATGAGCAGTTCTTC. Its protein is CASSQDFPDRGDYNEQFF. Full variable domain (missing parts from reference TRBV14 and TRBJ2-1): EAGVTQFPSHSVIEKGQTVTLRCDPISGHDNLYWYRRVMGKEIKFLLHFVKESKQDESGMPNNRFLAERTGGTYSTLKVQPAELEDSGVYFCASSQDFPDRGDYNEQFFGPGTRLTVL.

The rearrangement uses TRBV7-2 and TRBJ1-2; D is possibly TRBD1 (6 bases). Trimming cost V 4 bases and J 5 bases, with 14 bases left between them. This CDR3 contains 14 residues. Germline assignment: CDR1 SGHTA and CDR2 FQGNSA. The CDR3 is CASSSEATGYGYTF. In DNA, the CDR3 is TGTGCCAGCAGCTCGGAGGCGACAGGATATGGCTACACCTTC.

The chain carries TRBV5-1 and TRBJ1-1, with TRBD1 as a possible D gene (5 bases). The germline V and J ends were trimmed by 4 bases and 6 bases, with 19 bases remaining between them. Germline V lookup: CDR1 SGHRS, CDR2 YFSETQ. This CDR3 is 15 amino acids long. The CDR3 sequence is CASSTEGAPGAEAFF. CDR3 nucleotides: TGCGCCAGCAGCACGGAAGGGGCCCCAGGAGCTGAAGCTTTCTTT. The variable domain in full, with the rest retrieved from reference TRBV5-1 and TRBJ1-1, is KAGVTQTPRYLIKTRGQQVTLSCSPISGHRSVSWYQQTPGQGLQFLFEYFSETQRNKGNFPGRFSGRQFSNSRSEMNVSTLELGDSALYLCASSTEGAPGAEAFFGQGTRLTVV.

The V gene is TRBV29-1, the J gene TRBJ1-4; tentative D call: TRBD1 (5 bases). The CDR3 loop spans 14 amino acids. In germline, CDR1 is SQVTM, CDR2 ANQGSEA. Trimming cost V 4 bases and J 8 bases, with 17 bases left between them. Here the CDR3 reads CSVVIKGLVEKLFF. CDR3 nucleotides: TGCAGCGTTGTAATAAAGGGGTTGGTAGAAAAACTGTTTTTT.

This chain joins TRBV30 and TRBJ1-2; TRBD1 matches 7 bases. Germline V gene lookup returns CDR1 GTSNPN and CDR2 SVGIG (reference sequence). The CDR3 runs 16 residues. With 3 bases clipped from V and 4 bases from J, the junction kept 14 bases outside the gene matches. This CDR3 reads CAWSRFRTGIIYGYTF. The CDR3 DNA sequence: TGTGCCTGGAGCAGATTTAGGACAGGTATAATCTATGGCTACACCTTC.